These 5 T cell receptor beta chains originate from one sample sequenced in a study of molecular identifiers for immune sequencing clone quantification (dated 2018 in TCRdb). Libraries were constructed by PCR. This sample was sequenced with an Illumina HiSeq 4000. Through fastp at Q25 and MiXCR, TCRdb rebuilt clones from the public reads, retaining in-frame beta chains. Rows merge per CDR3 protein into single entries with the most common DNA and genes. In this sample the table shows 85,000 to 90,000 distinct CDR3 sequences, under 20% of which occur a single time. The top ten constitute 0.75% to 0.95% of the sample. Sample: naive CD8+ T cells from blood, with Jurkat cell RNA spiked in. What the cell subset or site label conveys for this sample: FACS-sorted CD8+CD4-CCR7+CD45RA+ naive T cells. Receptor source: a human donor in good health. Some libraries in this study had Jurkat cell RNA spiked in.

This clonotype was seen at least ten times. The rearrangement uses TRBV9 and TRBJ2-3, with D possibly called TRBD1 or TRBD2 (5 bases each). The V end lost 3 bases, the J end lost 3 bases, and 17 bases lay between the germline ends. Germline V gene lookup returns CDR1 SGDLS and CDR2 YYNGEE. The CDR3 extends over 16 amino acids. CDR3 loop: CASSEGTLTETDTQYF. As DNA, the CDR3 is TGTGCCAGCAGCGAGGGGACCTTGACAGAAACAGATACGCAGTATTTT.

Many counts were recorded for this clonotype. V and J are TRBV11-3 and TRBJ2-1; a weak D match, TRBD1 (6 bases). Germline V gene sequence: CDR1 SGHNT, CDR2 YENEEA. The V gene lost 1 base and the J gene lost 8 bases, with 9 bases spanning the gap. This CDR3 spans 13 amino acids. CDR3 nucleotide sequence: TGTGCCAGCAGCTTAGTCCCAGGGGATGAGCAGTTCTTC. Amino acids: CASSLVPGDEQFF.

This clonotype was recorded many times. The genes are TRBV7-9 and TRBJ2-5; no firm D call. This CDR3 has 12 amino acids. Germline CDR1 is SEHNR and CDR2 is FQNEAQ (reference sequence). Trimming stripped 5 bases from V and 5 bases from J, with 9 bases between. In nucleotides, the CDR3 is TGTGCCAGCAGCCCAGGCCGTGAGACCCAGTACTTC. Translation: CASSPGRETQYF.

This clonotype was seen at least ten times. The gene calls are TRBV20-1 and TRBJ2-5; D ambiguous. This CDR3 region has 12 residues. Trimming cost V 1 base and J 5 bases, with 8 bases left between them. The germline CDR1 and CDR2 sequences are DFQATT and SNEGSKA (reference sequence). This CDR3 reads CSARVALETQYF. CDR3 DNA sequence: TGCAGTGCTAGAGTTGCTTTGGAGACCCAGTACTTC.

A note on this clonotype: Possible read error: a much larger clone is one base away. V is TRBV7-9 and J is TRBJ1-4; TRBD1 might be the D (5 bases). The germline V gene encodes CDR1 SEHNR and CDR2 FQNEAQ (reference sequence). This CDR3 has 16 residues. The CDR3 loop reads CAGSSLLDSLNEKLFF. The CDR3 DNA reads as TGTGCCGGCAGCTCTCTACTCGACAGTTTAAATGAAAAACTGTTTTTT.